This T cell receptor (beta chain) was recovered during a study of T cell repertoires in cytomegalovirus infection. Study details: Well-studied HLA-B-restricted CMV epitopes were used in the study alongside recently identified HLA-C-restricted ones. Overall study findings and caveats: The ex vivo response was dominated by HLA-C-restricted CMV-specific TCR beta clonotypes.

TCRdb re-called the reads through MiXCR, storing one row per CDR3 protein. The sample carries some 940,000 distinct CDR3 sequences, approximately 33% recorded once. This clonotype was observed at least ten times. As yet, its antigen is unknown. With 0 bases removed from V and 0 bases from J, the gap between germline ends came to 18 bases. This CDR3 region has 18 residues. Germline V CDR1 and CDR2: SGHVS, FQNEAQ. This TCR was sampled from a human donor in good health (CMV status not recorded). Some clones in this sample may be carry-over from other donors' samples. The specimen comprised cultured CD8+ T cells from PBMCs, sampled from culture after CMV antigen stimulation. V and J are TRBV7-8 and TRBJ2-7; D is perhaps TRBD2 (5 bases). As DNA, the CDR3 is TGTGCCAGCAGCTTAGCACGGGGTTCAGGATTGAGCTCCTACGAGCAGTACGTC. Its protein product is CASSLARGSGLSSYEQYV.